These T cell receptor beta chains were read from a single sample in a study of shared clonotypes between healthy human individuals. The table came from immunoSEQ multiplex PCR; TCRdb's copy has only in-frame clones and leaves some out. The table lists 2.3 million or so clones, about 92% of them singletons, with 0.35% to 0.45% in the top ten. The sample taken for sequencing was naive CD4+ T cells from PBMCs. These receptors were collected from a man in his late teens or twenties in good health. Some clones in this sample may be carry-over from other donors' samples. The CDR3 runs from the conserved cysteine through the conserved F or W. The order of the fields is D gene, V gene, J gene, clone size, CDR3 protein, CDR3 DNA. D genes are given only for firm matches. Clone size is stated in some rows and not others, as once, few, many or a class when expanded.

TRBD2	TRBV18	TRBJ2-5	-	CASSPTSGSETQYF	TGTGCCAGCTCACCGACTAGCGGCAGTGAGACCCAGTACTTC
-	TRBV6-5	TRBJ2-7	-	CASSYLRTPYEQYF	TGTGCCAGCAGTTACTTGAGGACTCCCTACGAGCAGTACTTC
-	TRBV27	TRBJ2-2	-	CASSFRGAGSVGTGELFF	TGTGCCAGCAGTTTCCGGGGGGCTGGTTCAGTCGGCACCGGGGAGCTGTTTTTT
-	TRBV5-1	TRBJ1-3	-	CASSLVGNTIYF	TGCGCCAGCAGCTTGGTGGGAAACACCATATATTTT
TRBD2	TRBV25-1	TRBJ2-1	-	CASSQGLAGGPTNEQFF	TGTGCCAGCAGCCAAGGGCTAGCGGGAGGACCCACCAATGAGCAGTTCTTC
-	TRBV19	TRBJ2-7	-	CASSTRQRVPYEQYF	TGTGCCAGTAGTACCCGACAGCGCGTACCCTACGAGCAGTACTTC
TRBD1	TRBV5-6	TRBJ2-1	-	CASSSTGGNEQFF	TGTGCCAGCAGCTCGACAGGGGGCAATGAGCAGTTCTTC
-	TRBV5-4	TRBJ2-4	once	CASSLASGRVAKNIQYF	TGTGCCAGCAGCCTAGCCTCGGGGCGGGTAGCCAAAAACATTCAGTACTTC
-	TRBV7-2	TRBJ2-6	-	CASSTRVWGANVLTF	TGTGCCAGCAGCACCAGGGTCTGGGGGGCCAACGTCCTGACTTTC
-	TRBV15	TRBJ1-2	few	CATSRDLFSRGAGYGYTF	TGTGCCACCAGCAGAGATCTCTTCTCTAGGGGCGCGGGCTATGGCTACACCTTC
-	TRBV2	TRBJ2-7	-	CASTGDFSGTYEQYF	TGTGCCAGCACCGGAGACTTTAGCGGAACCTACGAGCAGTACTTC
-	TRBV2	TRBJ1-3	-	CASRARDHYSGNTIYF	TGTGCCAGCAGAGCCAGGGATCATTACTCTGGAAACACCATATATTTT
-	TRBV7-9	TRBJ2-7	-	CASSPSLGDAYEQYF	TGTGCCAGCAGCCCCTCCCTGGGGGACGCCTACGAGCAGTACTTC
TRBD1	TRBV5-1	TRBJ1-1	-	CASSGRDRASGSNTEAFF	TGCGCCAGCAGCGGAAGGGACAGGGCGTCGGGGTCGAACACTGAAGCTTTCTTT
-	TRBV6-1	TRBJ1-4	-	CASSGRQGAEKLFF	TGTGCCAGCAGTGGTCGCCAGGGCGCGGAAAAACTGTTTTTT
-	TRBV2	TRBJ1-4	-	CASTFRNEKLFF	TGTGCCAGCACCTTTCGTAATGAAAAACTGTTTTTT
TRBD2	TRBV28	TRBJ2-7	-	CASSSTGTSGFEQYF	TGTGCCAGCAGTTCCACCGGGACTAGCGGGTTCGAGCAGTACTTC
TRBD1	TRBV28	TRBJ1-4	-	CASSEGARNEKLFF	TGTGCCAGCAGTGAGGGGGCGCGGAATGAAAAACTGTTTTTT
-	TRBV5-1	TRBJ1-1	-	CASSPGTPDTEAFF	TGCGCCAGCAGCCCAGGGACACCCGACACTGAAGCTTTCTTT
TRBD2	TRBV28	TRBJ2-1	-	CAAQTGTRGTNEQFF	TGTGCCGCCCAGACCGGGACTAGAGGGACCAATGAGCAGTTCTTC
TRBD1	TRBV13	TRBJ2-7	-	CASSLALYRDRGNEQYF	TGTGCCAGCAGCTTAGCCCTCTACCGGGACAGGGGTAACGAGCAGTACTTC
TRBD2	TRBV19	TRBJ2-5	-	CASIGGGETQYF	TGTGCCAGTATCGGGGGGGGAGAGACCCAGTACTTC
-	TRBV5-1	TRBJ2-6	-	CASSSTSGANVLTF	TGCGCCAGCAGCTCTACATCTGGGGCCAACGTCCTGACTTTC
TRBD1	TRBV6-5	TRBJ2-7	-	CASSRTRDRGYEQYF	TGTGCCAGCAGTCGAACCCGGGACAGGGGCTACGAGCAGTACTTC
-	TRBV28	TRBJ1-2	-	CASSASRGYTF	TGTGCCAGCAGTGCCAGTAGGGGCTACACCTTC
TRBD1	TRBV5-4	TRBJ2-4	once	CASSPGQNKNIQYF	TGTGCCAGCAGCCCGGGACAGAACAAAAACATTCAGTACTTC
TRBD1	TRBV6-5	TRBJ1-1	-	CASSYLAGGNTEAFF	TGTGCCAGCAGTTACCTCGCAGGGGGTAACACTGAAGCTTTCTTT
-	TRBV18	TRBJ1-2	-	CASSPLGQIYGYTF	TGTGCCAGCTCACCATTAGGACAGATCTATGGCTACACCTTC
-	TRBV7-3	TRBJ1-1	few	CASSLQMNTEAFF	TGTGCCAGCAGCTTACAGATGAACACTGAAGCTTTCTTT
-	TRBV11-2	TRBJ2-5	-	CASSEGGYGTQYF	TGTGCCAGCAGCGAAGGAGGGTACGGGACCCAGTACTTC
TRBD2	TRBV29-1	TRBJ2-7	-	CSISRAGRDEQYF	TGCAGCATCTCCCGAGCGGGGAGAGACGAGCAGTACTTC
TRBD1	TRBV18	TRBJ1-2	-	CASSRDRGDYGYTF	TGTGCCAGCTCAAGGGACAGGGGGGACTATGGCTACACCTTC
TRBD1	TRBV5-1	TRBJ2-4	-	CASSLETGGKNIQYF	TGCGCCAGCAGCTTGGAGACAGGGGGCAAAAACATTCAGTACTTC
-	TRBV5-4	TRBJ2-1	-	CASSYRHSYNEQFF	TGTGCCAGCAGCTATAGACACTCCTACAATGAGCAGTTCTTC
-	TRBV7-6	TRBJ2-7	-	CASSPGPGPFNYEQYF	TGTGCCAGCAGCCCCGGCCCCGGCCCTTTCAACTACGAGCAGTACTTC
TRBD1	TRBV6-1	TRBJ1-4	-	CASSEEDRVNEKLFF	TGTGCCAGCAGTGAAGAGGACAGGGTAAATGAAAAACTGTTTTTT
TRBD1	TRBV28	TRBJ2-3	-	CASSIPGQALLTDTQYF	TGTGCCAGCAGTATTCCAGGACAGGCGCTTCTCACAGATACGCAGTATTTT
-	TRBV28	TRBJ1-1	once	CASSLGGRQGRRTEAFF	TGTGCCAGCAGTTTAGGAGGCCGGCAGGGCCGAAGGACTGAAGCTTTCTTT
TRBD1	TRBV5-1	TRBJ1-2	-	CASSRDAGTGLDGYTF	TGCGCCAGCAGCCGCGACGCCGGGACAGGGTTGGATGGCTACACCTTC
-	TRBV7-2	TRBJ2-5	-	CASSLSGFQGETQYF	TGTGCCAGCAGCTTATCGGGCTTCCAGGGGGAGACCCAGTACTTC
-	TRBV5-1	TRBJ1-1	few	CASSGRGITEAFF	TGCGCCAGCAGCGGGAGGGGAATTACTGAAGCTTTCTTT
TRBD2	TRBV7-2	TRBJ2-1	-	CASSFSGRTYNEQFF	TGTGCCAGCAGCTTTAGCGGGAGGACCTACAATGAGCAGTTCTTC
-	TRBV7-2	TRBJ1-1	-	CASSLSRLPEAFF	TGTGCCAGCAGCTTATCTCGGCTCCCTGAAGCTTTCTTT
-	TRBV9	TRBJ1-2	few	CASSPVLNYGYTF	TGTGCCAGCAGCCCGGTCCTCAACTATGGCTACACCTTC
TRBD1	TRBV7-9	TRBJ1-1	-	CASSRGQGETEAFF	TGTGCCAGCAGCCGGGGACAGGGTGAAACTGAAGCTTTCTTT
-	TRBV18	TRBJ1-1	-	CASSEGGNTEAFF	TGTGCCAGCTCAGAAGGAGGGAACACTGAAGCTTTCTTT
TRBD2	TRBV5-1	TRBJ2-2	-	CASSILAGASTGELFF	TGCGCCAGCAGCATACTAGCGGGAGCGAGCACCGGGGAGCTGTTTTTT
-	TRBV6-1	TRBJ2-7	-	CASSEVQAIYEQYF	TGTGCCAGCAGTGAAGTACAGGCCATATACGAGCAGTACTTC
TRBD1	TRBV5-1	TRBJ2-5	-	CASSLRSRDRLYQETQYF	TGCGCCAGCAGCTTGCGGTCCCGGGACAGGCTTTACCAAGAGACCCAGTACTTC
TRBD2	TRBV11-1	TRBJ2-7	-	CASSLETSATYEQYF	TGTGCCAGCAGCTTAGAGACTAGCGCGACCTACGAGCAGTACTTC
TRBD1	TRBV5-1	TRBJ2-2	-	CASRISPGGKGELFF	TGCGCCAGCAGAATTTCCCCAGGGGGAAAGGGGGAGCTGTTTTTT
-	TRBV5-1	TRBJ2-1	-	CASSLEPLREQFF	TGCGCCAGCAGCTTGGAACCCCTCCGGGAGCAGTTCTTC
-	TRBV29-1	TRBJ2-5	once	CSVEAQQETQYF	TGCAGCGTTGAAGCCCAGCAAGAGACCCAGTACTTC
TRBD2	TRBV28	TRBJ2-1	once	CASSPAGTSGHNEQFF	TGTGCCAGCAGCCCGGCCGGGACTAGCGGCCACAATGAGCAGTTCTTC
-	TRBV13	TRBJ1-1	-	CASSVAGPLMNTEAFF	TGTGCCAGCAGCGTGGCGGGACCCCTAATGAACACTGAAGCTTTCTTT